This TCR beta chain was sequenced in a study of blood T cell repertoires in COVID-19. About the study: Material from acute and convalescent COVID-19 was sourced from the United States, Italy and Spain.

The CDR3 is 14 amino acids. Germline V CDR1 and CDR2: SEHNR, FQNEAQ (reference sequence). Trimming cost V 5 bases and J 4 bases; bases outside gene matches: 5. In the authors' workflow: Quantification of nucleated cells was approximated via reference gene primer amplification. Data came from immunoSEQ multiplex PCR; TCRdb stores just in-frame clones and leaves some out. The V and J calls and clone size come from that table; D and trimming were worked out from the DNA. The sample consists of almost 70,000 clones, approximately 79% of them appearing once. This chain uses TRBV7-9 with TRBJ1-2, with TRBD1 matching over 9 bases. Sequencing was carried out using peripheral blood. This TCR was sampled from a human donor in a cohort sampled during active COVID-19. CDR3 region: CASSRQGEGYGYTF. The DNA for the CDR3 is TGTGCCAGCAGCAGACAGGGGGAGGGCTATGGCTACACCTTC.